This T cell receptor (beta chain) is from a study of T-cell reconstitution after alpha-beta-depleted transplantation in children. Trimming shortened V by 2 bases and J by 0 bases, and 6 bases separated the two germline ends. CDR3 length equals 14 residues. Germline loops: CDR1 SGHTA, CDR2 FQGTGA. This clonotype was detected many times. It was with unique molecular identifiers that the TCRbeta library was prepared. TCRdb passed the PCR reads through MiXCR, listing each CDR3 protein once. Among some 280,000 distinct CDR3 sequences listed, nearly 10% were seen once. The specimen comprised PBMCs from the stem cell graft donor, sampled from the stem cell graft. The clonotype comes from a human donor who donated a stem cell graft to a child with SCID. The chain recombines TRBV7-3 with TRBJ2-3; D unclear. CDR3 nucleotides: TGTGCCAGCAGCTTAGTGGGGAGCACAGATACGCAGTATTTT. Protein product: CASSLVGSTDTQYF.